A selection of T cell receptor beta chains follows, all from one sample in a study of CD8+ T cells in alopecia areata. Only in-frame clones appear in the TCRdb table, and some are missing; sequencing was by immunoSEQ multiplex PCR. Among some 150,000 clones listed, roughly three fifths were seen once. The specimen comprised CD4+ T cells sorted from blood, sampled at week 0. The receptor source for this set is a human donor with alopecia areata. The CDR3 runs from the conserved cysteine through the conserved F or W. The order of the fields is clone size, J gene, V gene, D gene, CDR3 DNA, CDR3 protein. The D gene is left open where the match is weak. The size entry is marked missing in some rows and otherwise reads once, few, many or a size class.

NA,TRBJ2-2,TRBV6-5,NA,TGTGCCAGCAGGCGGGTGAACACCGGGGAGCTGTTTTTT,CASRRVNTGELFF
NA,TRBJ2-1,TRBV11-3,NA,TGTGCCAGCAGCTTAGGGCTAGCCTTGAATGAGCAGTTCTTC,CASSLGLALNEQFF
NA,TRBJ2-7,TRBV19,NA,TGTGCCAGTAGTCCCCCAGGTAAGGGGTACGAGCAGTACTTC,CASSPPGKGYEQYF
NA,TRBJ2-3,TRBV10-3,NA,TGTGCCATCAGCCCGAGCGCGGTGGGGCATACGCAGTATTTT,CAISPSAVGHTQYF
NA,TRBJ1-6,TRBV4-3,NA,TGCGCCAGCAGCCAAGCTACGGTGGGTGGTTCACCCCTCCACTTT,CASSQATVGGSPLHF
NA,TRBJ1-1,TRBV2,TRBD1,TGTGCCAGCAGTAAGGGACAGGGAGAAGCTTTCTTT,CASSKGQGEAFF
NA,TRBJ2-7,TRBV15,NA,TGTGCCACCAGCCCAGTGGGGGGGCTCGCCTACGAGCAGTACTTC,CATSPVGGLAYEQYF
few,TRBJ1-2,TRBV29-1,NA,TGCAGCGTTGATACAGGCAGGGAGGGTGGCTACACCTTC,CSVDTGREGGYTF
NA,TRBJ2-7,TRBV25-1,TRBD2,TGTGCCAGCAGTGCTTCTAGCGGGGGGGCCTACGAGCAGTACTTC,CASSASSGGAYEQYF
once,TRBJ2-7,TRBV15,TRBD2,TGTGCCACCAGCAGGCGGGGGGCCGACGAGCAGTACTTC,CATSRRGADEQYF
NA,TRBJ2-6,TRBV7-7,TRBD1,TGTGCTAGCAGCCCACGTCCCGGGACAGGCTCTGGGGCCAACGTCCTGACTTTC,CASSPRPGTGSGANVLTF
NA,TRBJ2-7,TRBV5-4,TRBD1,TGTGCCAGCAGCCCCGGGACAGGGATGAGCGAGCAGTACTTC,CASSPGTGMSEQYF
NA,TRBJ1-2,TRBV18,TRBD1,TGTGCCAGCACCCCGAATTTACGACAGGGTGGTCACTATGGCTACACCTTC,CASTPNLRQGGHYGYTF
NA,TRBJ1-6,TRBV30,NA,TGTGCCTGGAGTGTTACGGATTCACCCCTCCACTTT,CAWSVTDSPLHF
NA,TRBJ1-5,TRBV7-2,TRBD1,TGTGCCAGCAGCTGGACAGGGGGCATAGGCAATCAGCCCCAGCATTTT,CASSWTGGIGNQPQHF
NA,TRBJ2-7,TRBV25-1,NA,TGTGCCAGCAGTGAAGCCGGGGGCGCGTACGAGCAGTACTTC,CASSEAGGAYEQYF
NA,TRBJ2-2,TRBV7-2,TRBD2,TGTGCCAGCAGCCTAGATAGCGGGGCCAACACCGGGGAGCTGTTTTTT,CASSLDSGANTGELFF
few,TRBJ2-7,TRBV7-2,NA,TGTGCCAGCAGCAACGGAGGCTCCTACGAGCAGTACTTC,CASSNGGSYEQYF
NA,TRBJ2-5,TRBV4-2,NA,TGTGCCAGCAGCCAAGAAAAGACCCAGTACTTC,CASSQEKTQYF
NA,TRBJ2-5,TRBV6-1,TRBD2,TGTGCCAGCAGTTCACTAGCGGGGGGTAAAGAGACCCAGTACTTC,CASSSLAGGKETQYF
NA,TRBJ1-3,TRBV19,TRBD1,TGTGCCAGTAGCAGGGACAGGGGCTCTCCGGACTCTGGAAACACCATATATTTT,CASSRDRGSPDSGNTIYF
NA,TRBJ1-2,TRBV29-1,TRBD1,TGCAGCGCCCGGGACAGGGGTAACTATGGCTACACCTTC,CSARDRGNYGYTF
NA,TRBJ1-2,TRBV27,NA,TGTGCCACCTGGCCAAATCCCGGGAATGGCTACACCTTC,CATWPNPGNGYTF
NA,TRBJ2-7,TRBV7-2,NA,TGTGCCAGCAGCACCCAGACGGGGTACGAGCAGTACTTC,CASSTQTGYEQYF
NA,TRBJ1-6,TRBV4-1,TRBD1,TGCGCCAGCAGCCTATCACCCGGGACAGGGGTTAATTCACCCCTCCACTTT,CASSLSPGTGVNSPLHF
few,TRBJ2-3,TRBV29-1,NA,TGCAGCGCTCCTCTAGCTGGCGCAGATACGCAGTATTTT,CSAPLAGADTQYF
NA,TRBJ1-2,TRBV28,TRBD1,TGTGCCAGCATTCCCCCGGGACAGACCTATGGCTACACCTTC,CASIPPGQTYGYTF
NA,TRBJ1-4,TRBV15,NA,TGTGCCACCAGCGGAGTGGATATTAGGGTGGAAAAACTGTTTTTT,CATSGVDIRVEKLFF
NA,TRBJ2-3,TRBV27,NA,TGTGCCAGCAGTTTAGGGCTAGGCACAGATACGCAGTATTTT,CASSLGLGTDTQYF
NA,TRBJ1-1,TRBV30,NA,TGTGCCTGGAGTGTACACTCGAACACTGAAGCTTTCTTT,CAWSVHSNTEAFF
NA,TRBJ2-5,TRBV4-2,NA,TGTGCCAGCAGCCCCGGGACGCTGGGGACCCAGTACTTC,CASSPGTLGTQYF
few,TRBJ1-1,TRBV6-6,TRBD1,TGTGCCAGCGTAACGACAGGGGGAATTACTGAAGCTTTCTTT,CASVTTGGITEAFF
NA,TRBJ1-2,TRBV10-3,NA,TGTGCCATCAGTGAGGGGGAGTCAAGGGACTACACCTTC,CAISEGESRDYTF
NA,TRBJ1-1,TRBV29-1,NA,TGCAGCGTTGACGACAGAAACACTGAAGCTTTCTTT,CSVDDRNTEAFF
NA,TRBJ1-1,TRBV29-1,NA,TGCAGCGTTGAACGTCGGGGGATGAACACTGAAGCTTTCTTT,CSVERRGMNTEAFF
NA,TRBJ1-2,TRBV20-1,NA,TGCAGTGCTAACGTTAACTATGGCTACACCTTC,CSANVNYGYTF
NA,TRBJ1-1,TRBV4-3,NA,TGCGCCAGCAGCCCAGACAAGGGAACTGAAGCTTTCTTT,CASSPDKGTEAFF
NA,TRBJ1-2,TRBV2,NA,TGTGCCAGCAGTGAAGCAAGAGTCGGGGGTGGCTACACCTTC,CASSEARVGGGYTF
few,TRBJ2-5,TRBV25-1,TRBD2,TGTGCCAGCAGTGAAACCTCCCTAGCGGTTGAGACCCAGTACTTC,CASSETSLAVETQYF
NA,TRBJ2-3,TRBV2,NA,TGTGCCAGCGGTACTAGCTCCCCTTATGCGCAGTATTTT,CASGTSSPYAQYF
NA,TRBJ1-6,TRBV9,NA,TGTGCCAGCACGCCTACCACGGCCCGGAATTCACCCCTCCACTTT,CASTPTTARNSPLHF
few,TRBJ2-7,TRBV4-1,TRBD2,TGCGCCAGCAGCCAAGGTAGCGGGGGCACCTACGAGCAGTACTTC,CASSQGSGGTYEQYF
NA,TRBJ2-7,TRBV5-4,TRBD2,TGTGCCAGCCGAATGGGACTAGCGGACCTCTCCTACGAGCAGTACTTC,CASRMGLADLSYEQYF
NA,TRBJ1-5,TRBV6-5,NA,TGTGCCAGCAGAATGCGAGGTAGCGGCAATCAGCCCCAGCATTTT,CASRMRGSGNQPQHF
NA,TRBJ1-2,TRBV5-4,TRBD1,TGTGCCAGCAGCTTCGACAGGGTAAACGGCTACACCTTC,CASSFDRVNGYTF
NA,TRBJ2-7,TRBV6-1,TRBD1,TGTGCCAGCAGAAGCCAGGGACAGGGGTCCTACGAGCAGTACTTC,CASRSQGQGSYEQYF
NA,TRBJ2-2,TRBV20-1,NA,TGCAGTGCCCCGTCGGGGAAGGAGCTGTTTTTT,CSAPSGKELFF
few,TRBJ2-1,TRBV5-1,NA,TGCGCCAGCAGCTTGGAAATCGGTGAGCAGTTCTTC,CASSLEIGEQFF